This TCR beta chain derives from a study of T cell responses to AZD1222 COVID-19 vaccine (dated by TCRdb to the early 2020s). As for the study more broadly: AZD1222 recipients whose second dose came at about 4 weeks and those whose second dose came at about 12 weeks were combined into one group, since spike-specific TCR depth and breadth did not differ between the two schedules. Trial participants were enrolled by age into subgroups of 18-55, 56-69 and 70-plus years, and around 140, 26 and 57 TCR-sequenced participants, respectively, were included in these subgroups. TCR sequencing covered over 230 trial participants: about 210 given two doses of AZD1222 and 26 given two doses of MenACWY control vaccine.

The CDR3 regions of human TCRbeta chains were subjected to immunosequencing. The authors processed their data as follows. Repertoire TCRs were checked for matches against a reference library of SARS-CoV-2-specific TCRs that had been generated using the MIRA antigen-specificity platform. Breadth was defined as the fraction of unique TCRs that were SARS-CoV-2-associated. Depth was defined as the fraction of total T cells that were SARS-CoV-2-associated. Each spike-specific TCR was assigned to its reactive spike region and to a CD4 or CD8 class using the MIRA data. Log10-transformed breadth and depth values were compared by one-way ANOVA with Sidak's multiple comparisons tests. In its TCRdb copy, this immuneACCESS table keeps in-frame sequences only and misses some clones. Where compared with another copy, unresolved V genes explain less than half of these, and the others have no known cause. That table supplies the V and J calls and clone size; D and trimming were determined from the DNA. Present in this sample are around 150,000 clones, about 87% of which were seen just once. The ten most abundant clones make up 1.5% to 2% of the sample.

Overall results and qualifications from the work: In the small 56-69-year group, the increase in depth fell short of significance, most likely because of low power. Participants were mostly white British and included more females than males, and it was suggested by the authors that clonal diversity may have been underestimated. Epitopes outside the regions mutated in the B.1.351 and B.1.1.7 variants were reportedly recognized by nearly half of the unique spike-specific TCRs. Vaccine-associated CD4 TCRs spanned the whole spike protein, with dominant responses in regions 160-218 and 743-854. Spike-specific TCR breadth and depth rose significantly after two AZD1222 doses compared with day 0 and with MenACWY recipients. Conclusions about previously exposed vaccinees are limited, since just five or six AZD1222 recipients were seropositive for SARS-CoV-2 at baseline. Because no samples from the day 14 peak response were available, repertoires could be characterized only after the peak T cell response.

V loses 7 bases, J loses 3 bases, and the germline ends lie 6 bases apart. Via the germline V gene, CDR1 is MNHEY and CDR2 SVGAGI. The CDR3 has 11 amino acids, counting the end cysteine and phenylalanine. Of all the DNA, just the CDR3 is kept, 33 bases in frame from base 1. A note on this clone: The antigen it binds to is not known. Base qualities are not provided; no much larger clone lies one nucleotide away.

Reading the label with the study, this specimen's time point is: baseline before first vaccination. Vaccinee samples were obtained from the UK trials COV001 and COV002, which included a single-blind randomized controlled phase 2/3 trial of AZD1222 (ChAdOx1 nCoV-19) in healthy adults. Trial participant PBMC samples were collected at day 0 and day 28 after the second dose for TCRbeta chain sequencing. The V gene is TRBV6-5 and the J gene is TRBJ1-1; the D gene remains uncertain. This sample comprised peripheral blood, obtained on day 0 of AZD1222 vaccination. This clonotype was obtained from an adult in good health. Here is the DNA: TGTGCCAGCACAGCCGACACTGAAGCTTTCTTT. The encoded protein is CASTADTEAFF.